One and the same sample provided the 13 T cell receptor beta chains below, sequenced in a study of blood T cells in healthy people across ages. The use of a sample-barcoded 5' primer and a J-beta primer mix characterized a second PCR of roughly 6 to 11 cycles. TCRdb independently ran MiXCR on the 5' RACE reads; one entry per CDR3 protein. This sample yields over a million distinct CDR3 sequences, of which 40% to 50% are seen a single time; 7.9% belongs to the top ten. Sequenced sample: blood. These receptors were collected from a woman younger than 35 in good health.

The rearrangement joins TRBV6-2 or TRBV6-3 to TRBJ1-1; the D gene is possibly TRBD1 (5 bases). Germline CDR1 and CDR2: MNHEY and SVGEGT. Trimming left V 6 bases short and J 5 bases short, with 16 bases between. The CDR3 runs to 14 residues. CDR3 sequence reads: CASSYIQGWTEAFF. The DNA of the CDR3 is TGTGCCAGCAGCTACATCCAGGGTTGGACTGAAGCTTTCTTT.

The V and J genes are TRBV24-1 and TRBJ2-3, with 9 bases identical to TRBD2. With V trimmed by 4 bases and J by 6 bases, 13 bases remained unmatched. Germline values: CDR1 KGHDR, CDR2 SFDVKD. The CDR3 has 17 amino acids. This CDR3 is CATSDPGGSGRVDTQYF. In nucleotides, the CDR3 is TGTGCCACCAGTGACCCCGGGGGTAGCGGGAGAGTTGATACGCAGTATTTT.

This clonotype turned up a few times. V gene TRBV5-1 combines with J gene TRBJ2-4; no firm D call. The better agreement between TRBJ2-7 and the DNA end casts doubt on the J call. The CDR3 runs 15 residues. Germline CDR1 is SGHRS and CDR2 is YFSETQ. The CDR3, as DNA: TGCGCCAGCAGCTTGGAGCCAGTAGATGCCCACGAGCAGTACTTC. This codes for CASSLEPVDAHEQYF.

This clonotype was detected once. The rearrangement joins TRBV6-1 to TRBJ1-4; D remains ambiguous. This CDR3 has 14 amino acids. CDR1 is MNHNS, CDR2 SASEGT, per germline. V lost 5 bases and J lost 0, with 7 bases in between. This CDR3 is CASSRTTTNEKLFF. CDR3 coding DNA: TGTGCCAGCAGTAGAACGACAACTAATGAAAAACTGTTTTTT.

The V and J genes are TRBV6-5 and TRBJ1-4; tentative D call: TRBD1 (5 bases). This CDR3 has 14 residues. From germline, CDR1 is MNHEY and CDR2 SVGAGI. Trimming removed 6 bases from V and 4 bases from J, with 12 bases in between. This chain's CDR3 is CASSRTKVNEKLFF. Written as DNA, the CDR3 is TGTGCCAGCAGCAGGACAAAGGTTAATGAAAAACTGTTTTTT.

Concerning this clonotype itself: This may be a read error, as it is one base from a much larger clone. The genes are TRBV6-1 and TRBJ2-1, with 8 bases that match TRBD2. The CDR3 has 15 amino acids. Germline V gene sequence: CDR1 MNHNS, CDR2 SASEGT. Trimming took 5 bases from V and 3 from J; bases not matched to a gene: 6. This chain's CDR3 is CASSPGLVDYNEQFF. The CDR3 DNA sequence: TGTGCCAGCAGTCCGGGACTAGTGGACTACAATGAGCAGTTCTTC.

The rearrangement joins TRBV29-1 to TRBJ2-5; no clear D. Germline CDR1 reads SQVTM; CDR2 reads ANQGSEA. Trimming shortened V by 1 base and J by 11 bases, and 20 bases separated the two germline ends. This CDR3 contains 14 residues. The CDR3 loop reads CSVEGRRSYNEQYF. The CDR3 DNA reads as TGCAGCGTTGAAGGACGCCGCTCCTACAATGAGCAGTACTTC. Combining the CDR3 with reference TRBV29-1 and TRBJ2-5 gives the whole variable domain SAVISQKPSRDICQRGTSLTIQCQVDSQVTMMFWYRQQPGQSLTLIATANQGSEATYESGFVIDKFPISRPNLTFSTLTVSNMSPEDSSIYLCSVEGRRSYNEQYFGPGTRLLVL.

The V and J genes are TRBV12-3 or TRBV12-4 and TRBJ2-5; TRBD1 aligns across 8 bases. The CDR3 covers 15 residues. The V and J ends lost 1 base and 4 bases, in that order; junction bases with no gene match: 5. The CDR3 DNA reads as TGTGCCAGCAGTTTAGTTTTTACAGGGGGAGAGACCCAGTACTTC. Its protein product is CASSLVFTGGETQYF.

This chain connects TRBV28 to TRBJ2-5; TRBD2 might be the D (6 bases). CDR1 MDHEN and CDR2 SYDVKM come from the germline V gene. V was pared by 2 bases and J by 11 bases, with 18 bases between. This CDR3 region has 14 residues. CDR3 nucleotide sequence: TGTGCCAGCAGTTTAGGGGGGAAAGCCTACGGGCAGTACTTC. Protein sequence: CASSLGGKAYGQYF.

J is TRBJ1-5 and V is TRBV2, with D possibly matching TRBD1 (6 bases). This CDR3 region has 12 residues. V was clipped by 7 bases and J by 7 bases, with 11 bases between them. Germline CDR1 reads SNHLY; CDR2 reads FYNNEI. CDR3 residues: CASNRDAQPQHF. In nucleotides, the CDR3 is TGTGCCAGCAACAGGGACGCCCAGCCCCAGCATTTT.

This clonotype showed up just a few times. V usage is TRBV20-1 and J usage is TRBJ1-6; D gene unclear. Trimming took 0 bases from V and 9 from J, leaving 6 bases between them. Germline V gene sequence: CDR1 DFQATT, CDR2 SNEGSKA (reference sequence). The CDR3 loop spans 12 amino acids. The CDR3: CSARDSGSPLHF. The CDR3 DNA is TGCAGTGCTAGAGATTCGGGTTCACCCCTCCACTTT.

This clonotype was seen more than once but under ten times. The rearrangement links TRBV7-3 to TRBJ2-1; 11 nucleotides match TRBD2. This CDR3 contains 14 residues. Per germline, CDR1 SGHTA and CDR2 FQGTGA. V was pared by 4 bases and J by 7 bases, with 3 bases of the junction left unmatched. This chain's CDR3 is CASSSSSGGNEQFF. As DNA, the CDR3 is TGTGCCAGCAGCTCCTCTAGCGGGGGGAATGAGCAGTTCTTC.

With respect to this clonotype: The junction departs from the called germline gene at one end, perhaps through a read error. The chain combines TRBV12-3 or TRBV12-4 with TRBJ1-3, with a weak D call TRBD1 (6 bases). The CDR3 sequence is 15 residues long. CDR3 DNA sequence: TGTGCTAGCAGGCCATCAGGGGTTACTGGAAACACCATATATTTT. Encoded protein: CASRPSGVTGNTIYF.